The 30 T cell receptor beta chains below were found in one sample sequenced in a study of blood T cell repertoires in COVID-19. Generated by immunoSEQ multiplex PCR, the TCRdb table keeps only in-frame clones and is missing some. This sample has about 400,000 clones, with roughly 90% found just once. Sequencing input: peripheral blood. These receptor sequences come from a woman in her sixties with COVID-19, enrolled during active disease.

The chain employs TRBV19 and TRBJ1-2; perhaps TRBD1 as D (6 bases). CDR3 length equals 12 residues. The germline gives CDR1 LNHDA, CDR2 SQIVND (reference sequence). V was cut by 6 bases and J by 3 bases, with 8 bases left in between. CDR3 nucleotides: TGTGCCAGTAGAGGGGGAGACTATGGCTACACCTTC. Translation: CASRGGDYGYTF.

This sequence joins TRBV6-4 and TRBJ2-7; 9 bases agree with TRBD1. The germline V gene has CDR1 MRHNA and CDR2 SNTAGT. J gave up 4 bases and V 9 bases, and 10 bases lay outside the gene matches. This CDR3 has 14 residues. The CDR3 coding sequence is TGTGCCAGATATTCGGGACAGGGAGGATACGAGCAGTACTTC. Translated: CARYSGQGGYEQYF.

This chain links TRBV27 with TRBJ2-3; tentatively, D is TRBD2 (5 bases). Trimming took 3 bases from V and 0 from J, leaving 10 bases between them. Germline V gene data show CDR1 as MNHEY and CDR2 as SMNVEV (reference sequence). The CDR3 runs to 15 residues. Written as DNA, the CDR3 is TGTGCCAGCAGTTTTTATGGCGGGAGCACAGATACGCAGTATTTT. Amino acids: CASSFYGGSTDTQYF.

The chain joins TRBV5-8 to TRBJ1-2; D gene ambiguous. The V end was cut by 0 bases, the J end by 4 bases, with 7 bases between. Germline V gene sequence: CDR1 SGHTS, CDR2 YDEGEE. CDR3 length equals 13 residues. The CDR3 nucleotides are TGTGCCAGCAGCTTGGACCCTAGCTATGGCTACACCTTC. It translates to CASSLDPSYGYTF.

The chain employs TRBV18 and TRBJ1-3, with 7 bases aligning to TRBD1. V shed 2 bases and J 8 bases; nucleotides not matched to a gene: 3. There are 13 residues in the CDR3. CDR1 KGHSH and CDR2 LQKENI come from the germline V gene. Here the CDR3 reads CASSPTQGDTIYF. Here the CDR3 DNA reads TGTGCCAGCTCACCAACCCAGGGGGACACCATATATTTT.

J is TRBJ2-5 and V is TRBV30; D is perhaps TRBD2 (6 bases). CDR3 length: 16 amino acids. The germline V and J ends were trimmed by 4 bases and 5 bases, with 23 bases remaining between them. Germline V gives CDR1 GTSNPN, CDR2 SVGIG (reference sequence). The CDR3: CAWNPRKVGGGETQYF. The CDR3 DNA reads as TGTGCCTGGAACCCCAGGAAGGTCGGTGGGGGGGAGACCCAGTACTTC.

The V call is TRBV5-1, the J call TRBJ2-1; D gene ambiguous. Trimming pared 3 bases from V and 5 bases from J, leaving 9 bases between. The CDR3 sequence is 13 residues long. The germline gives CDR1 SGHRS, CDR2 YFSETQ. CDR3 bases: TGCGCCAGCAGCTCCCGGTCGGACAATGAGCAGTTCTTC. This translates into CASSSRSDNEQFF.

The chain joins TRBV9 to TRBJ1-6, with D possibly being TRBD1 (6 bases). Germline CDR1 is SGDLS and CDR2 is YYNGEE. CDR3 length equals 16 residues. V dropped 4 bases and J dropped 7 bases, with 18 bases sitting between them. The CDR3 DNA sequence: TGTGCCAGCAGCCCCGGGGGGGGGCTACTCAATTCACCCCTCCACTTT. Translated, it gives CASSPGGGLLNSPLHF.

A single count supports this clone. This sequence joins TRBV3-1 (or the pseudogene TRBV3-2) and TRBJ2-2; D not certain. CDR1 LGHDT and CDR2 YNNKEL come from the germline V gene (reference sequence). This CDR3 has 15 residues. Trimming took off 1 base at V and 1 base at J, with 7 bases between the two ends. The CDR3 reads CASSQAAVNTGELFF. Here the CDR3 DNA reads TGTGCCAGCAGCCAAGCGGCGGTGAACACCGGGGAGCTGTTTTTT.

The chain has TRBV11-3 and TRBJ2-1; no clear D. The CDR3 length is 11 residues. The germline gives CDR1 SGHNT, CDR2 YENEEA. Trimming left V 5 bases short and J 4 bases short, with 3 bases between. Here the CDR3 reads CASSQYNEQFF. The CDR3 bases are TGTGCCAGCAGCCAGTACAATGAGCAGTTCTTC. Full variable domain (remainder filled in from reference TRBV11-3 and TRBJ2-1): EAGVVQSPRYKIIEKKQPVAFWCNPISGHNTLYWYLQNLGQGPELLIRYENEEAVDDSQLPKDRFSAERLKGVDSTLKIQPAELGDSAVYLCASSQYNEQFFGPGTRLTVL.

The chain combines TRBV5-1 with TRBJ2-1; perhaps TRBD2 as D (7 bases). Trimming took off 0 bases at V and 3 bases at J, with 16 bases between the two ends. This CDR3 is 17 amino acids long. Germline CDR1 reads SGHRS; CDR2 reads YFSETQ. CDR3 loop: CASSLEGGTGFYNEQFF. Written as DNA, the CDR3 is TGCGCCAGCAGCTTGGAGGGGGGGACCGGCTTCTACAATGAGCAGTTCTTC. The full variable domain, its missing parts supplied by reference TRBV5-1 and TRBJ2-1, is KAGVTQTPRYLIKTRGQQVTLSCSPISGHRSVSWYQQTPGQGLQFLFEYFSETQRNKGNFPGRFSGRQFSNSRSEMNVSTLELGDSALYLCASSLEGGTGFYNEQFFGPGTRLTVL.

The chain has TRBV5-5 and TRBJ2-5, with 8 bases that match TRBD2. The germline V gene has CDR1 SGHKS and CDR2 YYEKEE (reference sequence). The CDR3 runs 14 residues. V was clipped by 4 bases and J by 5 bases; unmatched bases: 7. CDR3 residues: CASSLFSGVETQYF. The CDR3 region has the DNA TGTGCCAGCAGCCTCTTTAGCGGGGTGGAGACCCAGTACTTC.

The chain has TRBV10-3 and TRBJ2-1; 7 bases match TRBD2. The CDR3 runs to 14 residues. The ends lost 9 bases at V and 2 bases at J; junction bases unmatched: 7. CDR1 and CDR2 (germline): ENHRY, SYGVKD. CDR3 region: CAMASGLTYNEQFF. The CDR3 DNA reads as TGTGCCATGGCTAGCGGATTAACCTACAATGAGCAGTTCTTC.

This clone was seen once. The gene calls are TRBV30 and TRBJ2-7; 7 positions match TRBD1. The V gene's germline CDR1 is GTSNPN and CDR2 SVGIG (reference sequence). The CDR3 spans 16 residues. V lost 1 base and J lost 6; bases outside the gene matches: 15. The CDR3 reads CAWSAETGAPAGEQYF. The CDR3, as DNA: TGTGCCTGGAGTGCCGAAACAGGGGCCCCCGCGGGCGAGCAGTACTTC.

The table lists this clone with a few counts. The genes are TRBV7-6 and TRBJ2-5, with D perhaps matching TRBD2 (6 bases). From germline, CDR1 is SGHVS and CDR2 FNYEAQ. Trimming left V 5 bases short and J 3 bases short, with 16 bases between. The CDR3 spans 15 residues. In DNA form, the CDR3 reads TGTGCCAGCAGCAGTACCGGGACTGCAGAAGAGACCCAGTACTTC. Encoded protein: CASSSTGTAEETQYF.

This chain links TRBV5-1 with TRBJ1-5; possible D gene TRBD1, 6 bases. Germline loops: CDR1 SGHRS, CDR2 YFSETQ. The CDR3 sequence is 16 residues long. V lost 4 bases and J 2 bases, leaving 16 bases between the germline ends. The CDR3 spells CASSPAGAGGNQPQHF. The CDR3 DNA is TGCGCCAGCAGCCCCGCAGGGGCGGGAGGCAATCAGCCCCAGCATTTT.

This chain joins TRBV7-2 and TRBJ2-3; 10 nucleotides align to TRBD2. Trimming took 5 bases from V and 1 from J; bases not matched to a gene: 3. Germline loops: CDR1 SGHTA, CDR2 FQGNSA. The CDR3 totals 15 residues. The CDR3 DNA reads as TGTGCCAGCAGCACGCTAGCGGGGGGCACAGATACGCAGTATTTT. Amino acid sequence: CASSTLAGGTDTQYF.

The genes are TRBV2 and TRBJ1-1; D call uncertain. Germline lookup yields CDR1 SNHLY and CDR2 FYNNEI. V shed 6 bases and J shed 3 bases, with 14 bases lying between them. The CDR3 has 14 amino acids. The CDR3 nucleotides read TGTGCCAGCAGATGGACGGGATGGGACACTGAAGCTTTCTTT. Protein: CASRWTGWDTEAFF.

The chain recombines TRBV7-9 with TRBJ2-5; 11 bases line up with TRBD2. Germline CDR1 reads SEHNR; CDR2 reads FQNEAQ (reference sequence). V lost 11 bases to trimming and J lost 0 bases; unmatched junction nucleotides: 14. The CDR3 covers 17 residues. Here the CDR3 reads CAFTLELAGEYQETQYF. Written as DNA, the CDR3 is TGTGCCTTCACCTTGGAACTAGCGGGGGAGTACCAAGAGACCCAGTACTTC.

The V and J genes are TRBV7-2 and TRBJ1-5; 7 bases map to TRBD1. J was trimmed by 3 bases and V by 5 bases; bases with no gene match: 7. Germline CDR1 reads SGHTA; CDR2 reads FQGNSA. The CDR3 sequence is 15 residues long. CDR3 bases: TGTGCCAGCAGCCAACAGGGGTTTAACAATCAGCCCCAGCATTTT. Translating gives CASSQQGFNNQPQHF.

V and J are TRBV5-1 and TRBJ1-1; D is undetermined. Germline V gene sequence: CDR1 SGHRS, CDR2 YFSETQ. V was pared by 1 base and J by 0 bases, with 7 bases between. The CDR3 sequence is 14 residues long. This CDR3 reads CASSLTALNTEAFF. DNA of the CDR3: TGCGCCAGCAGCTTGACAGCTTTGAACACTGAAGCTTTCTTT.

The chain employs TRBV6-7 and TRBJ1-3; D remains unclear. TRBV6-7 is an ORF for which the function is uncertain. V lost 2 bases and J lost 2, with 13 bases in between. The CDR3 has 16 residues. CDR3 protein: CASSYPPGRPGNTIYF. In nucleotides, the CDR3 is TGTGCCAGCAGTTACCCCCCAGGCCGTCCTGGAAACACCATATATTTT.

This sequence joins TRBV21-1 and TRBJ2-2; TRBD1 is taken as the D call from the table, unchecked against the DNA. TRBV21-1 corresponds to a pseudogene. The CDR3 is 14 residues long. Written as DNA, the CDR3 is TGTGCCAGCATCCCCCGGGACACGAGCGGGGAGCTGTTTTTT. Its protein is CASIPRDTSGELFF.

This sequence joins TRBV11-2 and TRBJ2-5, with TRBD1 as a possible D gene (5 bases). Germline CDR1 and CDR2: SGHAT and FQNNGV. The CDR3 consists of 17 residues. V lost 1 base, J lost 1 base, and 16 bases lay in between. The CDR3 reads CASSLGVRGTRQETQYF. The CDR3 DNA follows: TGTGCCAGCAGCTTAGGGGTTAGGGGCACTCGCCAAGAGACCCAGTACTTC.

The rearrangement uses TRBV27 and TRBJ1-2; 9 bases are shared with TRBD1. V lost 6 bases, J lost 4 bases, and 12 bases stayed unmatched. CDR1 MNHEY and CDR2 SMNVEV come from the germline V gene (reference sequence). This CDR3 contains 16 residues. The CDR3 bases are TGTGCCAGCAGCCAGAACCAACGGGACAGGGTCTATGGCTACACCTTC. It codes for CASSQNQRDRVYGYTF.

The chain combines TRBV12-3 or TRBV12-4 with TRBJ2-1, with 10 positions matching TRBD1. The CDR3 contains 13 residues. V trimming: 9 bases; J trimming: 5 bases; junction bases outside the gene matches: 4. In nucleotides, the CDR3 is TGTGCCAGTGGGACAGGGGTCCACAATGAGCAGTTCTTC. Protein sequence: CASGTGVHNEQFF.

V usage is TRBV7-2 and J usage is TRBJ2-5, with D possibly TRBD2 on 7 matching bases. The CDR3 covers 15 residues. V was clipped by 2 bases and J by 7 bases, with 17 bases between them. Germline CDR1 and CDR2: SGHTA and FQGNSA. CDR3 DNA sequence: TGTGCCAGCAGCTTATCCCCGAGGGGGAGGGGGACCCAGTACTTC. The encoded protein is CASSLSPRGRGTQYF.

The rearrangement links TRBV15 to TRBJ1-4, with 11 bases aligning to TRBD1. V shed 9 bases and J 0 bases; nucleotides not matched to a gene: 3. CDR1 is LNHNV, CDR2 YYDKDF, per germline (reference sequence). The CDR3 spans 15 residues. The chain's CDR3 is CATWTGGSTNEKLFF. As DNA, the CDR3 is TGTGCCACGTGGACAGGGGGCTCAACTAATGAAAAACTGTTTTTT.

The chain carries TRBV4-1 and TRBJ1-4, with 7 bases identical to TRBD1. Germline loops: CDR1 MGHRA, CDR2 YSYEKL. After removal of 4 bases from V and 9 bases from J, the junction contained 8 bases not matched to a gene. This CDR3 region has 14 residues. This chain's CDR3 is CASSPIPTGQKLFF. As DNA, the CDR3 is TGCGCCAGCAGCCCTATACCGACAGGGCAAAAACTGTTTTTT.

This chain links TRBV21-1 with TRBJ1-2; TRBD1 was called by the table and not checked on the DNA. TRBV21-1 is a recognized pseudogene. The CDR3 consists of 18 residues. Written as DNA, the CDR3 is TGTGCCAGCAGCACGGGAAAGACAGGAGATTCAGGGCACTATGGCTACACCTTC. Translating gives CASSTGKTGDSGHYGYTF.